A few counts support the clone carrying this T cell receptor (beta chain). The target antigen is unknown. The CDR3 extends over 17 amino acids. Germline V gene sequence: CDR1 MNHNS, CDR2 SASEGT. Losses at the gene ends were 6 bases for V and 4 bases for J; bases not matched to a gene: 12. This record comes from a study of CD8+CD57+ T cells in acquired aplastic anemia. Genomic DNA acted as the template from which TCR beta VDJ combination and CDR3 sequence profiling were carried out. TCRdb re-called the reads with MiXCR, one entry per CDR3 protein. The data hold about 180,000 distinct CDR3 sequences, with 40% to 50% observed a single time. Broader study findings: The number of CD8+ CDR3 sequences shared by patients and controls was twenty-nine.

The chain has TRBV6-1 and TRBJ2-7; 13 nucleotides agree with TRBD2. The source material was sorted CD4+, CD8+, or CD8+CD57+ T cells (not recorded which) from PBMCs. The TCR was taken from a human donor in good health. The CDR3: CASRHFGTSGTRYEQYF. DNA for the CDR3: TGTGCCAGCAGGCACTTCGGGACTAGCGGGACTAGGTACGAGCAGTACTTC.